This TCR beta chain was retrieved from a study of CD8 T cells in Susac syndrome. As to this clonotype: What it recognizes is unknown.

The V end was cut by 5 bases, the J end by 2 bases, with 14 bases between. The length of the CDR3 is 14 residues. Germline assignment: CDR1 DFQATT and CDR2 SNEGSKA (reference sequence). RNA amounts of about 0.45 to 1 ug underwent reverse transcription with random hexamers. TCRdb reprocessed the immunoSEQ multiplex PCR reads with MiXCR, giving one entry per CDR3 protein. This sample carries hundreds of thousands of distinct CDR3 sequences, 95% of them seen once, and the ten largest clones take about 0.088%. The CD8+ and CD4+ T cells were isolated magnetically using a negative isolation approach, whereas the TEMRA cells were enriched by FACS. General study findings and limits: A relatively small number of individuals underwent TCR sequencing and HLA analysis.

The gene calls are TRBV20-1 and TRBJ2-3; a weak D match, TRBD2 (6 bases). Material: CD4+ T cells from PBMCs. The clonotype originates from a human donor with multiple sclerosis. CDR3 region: CSAEGLTSTDTQYF. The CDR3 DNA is TGCAGTGCTGAGGGACTCACCTCCACAGATACGCAGTATTTT.